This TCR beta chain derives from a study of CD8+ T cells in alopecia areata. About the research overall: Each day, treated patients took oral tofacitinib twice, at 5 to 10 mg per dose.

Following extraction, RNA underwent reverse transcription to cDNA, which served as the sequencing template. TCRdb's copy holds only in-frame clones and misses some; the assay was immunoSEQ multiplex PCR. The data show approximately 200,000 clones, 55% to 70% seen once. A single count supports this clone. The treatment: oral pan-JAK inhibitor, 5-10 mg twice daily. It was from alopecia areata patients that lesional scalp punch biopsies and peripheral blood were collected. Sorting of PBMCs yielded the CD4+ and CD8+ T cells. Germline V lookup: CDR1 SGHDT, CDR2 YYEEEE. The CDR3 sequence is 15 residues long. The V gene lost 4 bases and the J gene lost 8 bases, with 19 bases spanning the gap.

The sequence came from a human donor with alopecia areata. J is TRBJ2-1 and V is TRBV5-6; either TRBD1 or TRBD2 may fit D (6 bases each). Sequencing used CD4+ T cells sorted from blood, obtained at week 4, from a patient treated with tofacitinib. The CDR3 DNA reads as TGTGCCAGCAGCCTGGGGGGCTTCGGGATCGATGAGCAGTTCTTC. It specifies CASSLGGFGIDEQFF.